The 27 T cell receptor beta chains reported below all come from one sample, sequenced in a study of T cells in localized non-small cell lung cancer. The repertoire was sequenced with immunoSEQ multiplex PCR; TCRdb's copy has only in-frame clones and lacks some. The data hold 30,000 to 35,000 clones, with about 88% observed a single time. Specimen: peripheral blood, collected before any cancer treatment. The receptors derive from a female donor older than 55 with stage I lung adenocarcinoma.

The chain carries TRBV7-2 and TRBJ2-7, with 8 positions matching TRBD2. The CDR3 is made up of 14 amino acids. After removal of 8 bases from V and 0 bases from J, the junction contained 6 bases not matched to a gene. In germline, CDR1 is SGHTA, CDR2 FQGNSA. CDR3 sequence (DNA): TGTGCCAGCGGGGATAGCGGGAACTCCTACGAGCAGTACTTC. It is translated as CASGDSGNSYEQYF.

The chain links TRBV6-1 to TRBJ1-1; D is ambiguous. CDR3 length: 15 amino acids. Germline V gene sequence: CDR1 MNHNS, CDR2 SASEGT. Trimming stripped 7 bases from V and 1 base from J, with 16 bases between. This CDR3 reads CASIHGGGGNTEAFF. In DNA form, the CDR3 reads TGTGCCAGCATTCATGGTGGTGGAGGGAACACTGAAGCTTTCTTT.

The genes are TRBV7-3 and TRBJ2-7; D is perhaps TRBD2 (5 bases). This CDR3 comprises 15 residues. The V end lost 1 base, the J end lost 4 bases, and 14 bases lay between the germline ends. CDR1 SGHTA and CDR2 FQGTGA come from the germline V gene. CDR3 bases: TGTGCCAGCAGCTTAATGCGCGGGCCCTCTTACGAGCAGTACTTC. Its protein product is CASSLMRGPSYEQYF.

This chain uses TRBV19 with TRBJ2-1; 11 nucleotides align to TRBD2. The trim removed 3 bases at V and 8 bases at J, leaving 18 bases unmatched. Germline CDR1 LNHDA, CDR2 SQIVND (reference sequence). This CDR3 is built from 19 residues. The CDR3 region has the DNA TGTGCCAGTAGTATGGAGACAGGGGGATTACTAGCGGGAGAACATGAGCAGTTCTTC. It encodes CASSMETGGLLAGEHEQFF.

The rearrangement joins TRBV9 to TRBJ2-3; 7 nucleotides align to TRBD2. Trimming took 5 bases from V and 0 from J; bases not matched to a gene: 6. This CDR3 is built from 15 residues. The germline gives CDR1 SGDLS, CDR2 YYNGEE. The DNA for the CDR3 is TGTGCCAGCAGGCGGGGGAGATCTAGCACAGATACGCAGTATTTT. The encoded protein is CASRRGRSSTDTQYF.

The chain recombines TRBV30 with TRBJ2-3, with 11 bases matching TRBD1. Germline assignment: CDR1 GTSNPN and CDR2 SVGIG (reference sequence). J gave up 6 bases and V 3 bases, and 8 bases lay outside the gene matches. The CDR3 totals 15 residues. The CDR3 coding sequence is TGTGCCTGGAGCATAGGGACAGGGGGTAGGGATACGCAGTATTTT. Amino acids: CAWSIGTGGRDTQYF.

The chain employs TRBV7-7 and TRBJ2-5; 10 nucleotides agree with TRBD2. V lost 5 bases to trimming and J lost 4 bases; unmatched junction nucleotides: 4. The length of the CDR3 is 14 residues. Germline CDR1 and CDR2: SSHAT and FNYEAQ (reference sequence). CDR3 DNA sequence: TGTGCCAGCAGCCCCCTAGCGGGGGTAGAGACCCAGTACTTC. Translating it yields CASSPLAGVETQYF. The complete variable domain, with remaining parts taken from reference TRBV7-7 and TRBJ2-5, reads GAGVSQSPRYKVTKRGQDVTLRCDPISSHATLYWYQQALGQGPEFLTYFNYEAQPDKSGLPSDRFSAERPEGSISTLTIQRTEQRDSAMYRCASSPLAGVETQYFGPGTRLLVL.

Here the CDR3 reads CASSQERVLSAEAFF. The DNA for the CDR3 is TGTGCCAGCAGCCAAGAGCGGGTTCTTTCTGCTGAAGCTTTCTTT. The V and J genes are TRBV14 and TRBJ1-1; D remains unclear. V was trimmed by 0 bases and J by 6 bases, leaving 14 bases between them. CDR1 is SGHDN and CDR2 is FVKESK in the germline V gene. CDR3 length equals 15 residues.

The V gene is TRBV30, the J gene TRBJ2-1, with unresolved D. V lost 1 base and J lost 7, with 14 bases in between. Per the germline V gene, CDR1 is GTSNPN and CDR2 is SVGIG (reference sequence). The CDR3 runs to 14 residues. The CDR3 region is CAWSEGLRSNEQFF. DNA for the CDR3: TGTGCCTGGAGTGAGGGCCTTCGCTCGAATGAGCAGTTCTTC.

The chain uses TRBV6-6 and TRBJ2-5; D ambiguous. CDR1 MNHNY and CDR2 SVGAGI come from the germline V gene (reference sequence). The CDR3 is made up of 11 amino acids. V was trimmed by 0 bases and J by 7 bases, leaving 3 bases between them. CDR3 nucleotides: TGTGCCAGCAGTTACTCAGGGACCCAGTACTTC. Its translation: CASSYSGTQYF.

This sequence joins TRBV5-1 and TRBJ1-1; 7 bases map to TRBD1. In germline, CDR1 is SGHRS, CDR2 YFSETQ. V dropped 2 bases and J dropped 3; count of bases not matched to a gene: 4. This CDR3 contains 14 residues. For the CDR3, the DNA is TGCGCCAGCAGCTTAACAGGGGAGGACACTGAAGCTTTCTTT. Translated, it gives CASSLTGEDTEAFF.

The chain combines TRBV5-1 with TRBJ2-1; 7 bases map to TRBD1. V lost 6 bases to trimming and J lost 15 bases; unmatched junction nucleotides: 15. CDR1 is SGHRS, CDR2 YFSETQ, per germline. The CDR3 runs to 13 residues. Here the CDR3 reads CASTTPTGPHLFF. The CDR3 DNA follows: TGCGCCAGCACAACCCCGACAGGGCCTCACCTGTTCTTC.

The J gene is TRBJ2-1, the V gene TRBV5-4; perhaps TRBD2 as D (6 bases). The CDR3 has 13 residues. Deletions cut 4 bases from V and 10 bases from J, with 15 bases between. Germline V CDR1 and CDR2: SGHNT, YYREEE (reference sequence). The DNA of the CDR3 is TGTGCCAGCAGCCGGGACTTCGCCGGGGAGCAGTTCTTC. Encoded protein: CASSRDFAGEQFF.

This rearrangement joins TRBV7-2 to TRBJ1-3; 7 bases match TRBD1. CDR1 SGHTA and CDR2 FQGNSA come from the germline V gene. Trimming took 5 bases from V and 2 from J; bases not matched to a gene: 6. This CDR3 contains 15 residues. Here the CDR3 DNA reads TGTGCCAGCAGCCTACGAGGGGGCGCTGGAAACACCATATATTTT. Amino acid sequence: CASSLRGGAGNTIYF.

CDR3 nucleotide sequence: TGTGCCAGCAGCCTGACAGGGATATCTGAAGCTTTCTTT. Its protein product is CASSLTGISEAFF. The chain carries TRBV28 and TRBJ1-1; 7 bases are shared with TRBD1. V dropped 6 bases and J dropped 6; count of bases not matched to a gene: 7. The V gene's germline CDR1 is MDHEN and CDR2 SYDVKM. The CDR3 is made up of 13 amino acids.

The CDR3 protein is CASSMVGGGVSYEQYF. CDR3 coding DNA: TGTGCCAGTAGTATGGTGGGCGGCGGAGTCTCCTACGAGCAGTACTTC. This chain links TRBV19 with TRBJ2-7, with no clear D. The germline CDR1 and CDR2 sequences are LNHDA and SQIVND (reference sequence). The CDR3 length is 16 residues. V was shortened by 3 bases and J by 0 bases, with 15 bases between the two germline ends.

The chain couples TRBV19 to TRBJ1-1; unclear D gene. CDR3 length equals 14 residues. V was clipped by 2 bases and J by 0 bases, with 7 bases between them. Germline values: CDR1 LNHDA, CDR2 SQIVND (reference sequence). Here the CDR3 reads CASSIHFMNTEAFF. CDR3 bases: TGTGCCAGTAGTATACATTTCATGAACACTGAAGCTTTCTTT.

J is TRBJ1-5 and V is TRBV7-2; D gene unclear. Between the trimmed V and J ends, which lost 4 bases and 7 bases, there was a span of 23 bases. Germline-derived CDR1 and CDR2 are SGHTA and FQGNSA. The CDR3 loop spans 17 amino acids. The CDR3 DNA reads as TGTGCCAGCAGCTATCTTCCCGCCGGTGCGGGAGGACAGCCCCAGCATTTT. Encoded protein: CASSYLPAGAGGQPQHF.

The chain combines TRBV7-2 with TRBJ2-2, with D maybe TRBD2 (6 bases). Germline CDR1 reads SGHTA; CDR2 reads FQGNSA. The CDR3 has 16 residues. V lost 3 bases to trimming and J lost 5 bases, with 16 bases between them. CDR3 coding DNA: TGTGCCAGCAGCTTTACGACGTCTAGCGCGACCGGGGAGCTGTTTTTT. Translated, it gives CASSFTTSSATGELFF.

The CDR3 DNA sequence: TGTGCCTGGAGTCCGACCCGGACGGCTTTCGTCTACGAGCAGTACTTC. This sequence encodes CAWSPTRTAFVYEQYF. This chain connects TRBV30 to TRBJ2-7; D is undetermined. The germline V and J ends were trimmed by 2 bases and 3 bases, with 20 bases remaining between them. The CDR3 totals 16 residues. CDR1 is GTSNPN, CDR2 SVGIG, per germline (reference sequence).

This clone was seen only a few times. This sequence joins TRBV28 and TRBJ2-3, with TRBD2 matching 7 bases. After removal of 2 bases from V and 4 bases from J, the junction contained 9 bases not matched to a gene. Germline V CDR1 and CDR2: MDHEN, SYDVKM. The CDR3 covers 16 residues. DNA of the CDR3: TGTGCCAGCAGTTTACCTTTGGCGGGAGTGCCAGATACGCAGTATTTT. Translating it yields CASSLPLAGVPDTQYF.

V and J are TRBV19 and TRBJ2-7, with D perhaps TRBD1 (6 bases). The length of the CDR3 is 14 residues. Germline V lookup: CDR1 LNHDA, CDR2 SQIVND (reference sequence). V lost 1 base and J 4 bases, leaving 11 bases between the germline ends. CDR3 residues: CASSIGGGEYEQYF. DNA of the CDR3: TGTGCCAGTAGTATAGGTGGGGGCGAATACGAGCAGTACTTC.

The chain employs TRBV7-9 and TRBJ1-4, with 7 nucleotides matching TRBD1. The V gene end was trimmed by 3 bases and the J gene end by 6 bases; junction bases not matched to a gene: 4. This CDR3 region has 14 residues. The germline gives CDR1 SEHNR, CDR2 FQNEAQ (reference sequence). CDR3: CASSFTGDYEKLFF. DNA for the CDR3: TGTGCCAGCAGCTTTACAGGGGACTATGAAAAACTGTTTTTT.

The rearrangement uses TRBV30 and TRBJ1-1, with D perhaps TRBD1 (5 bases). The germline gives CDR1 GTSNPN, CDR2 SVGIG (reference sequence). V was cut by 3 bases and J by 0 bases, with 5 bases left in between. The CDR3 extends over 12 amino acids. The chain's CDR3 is CAWRQVNTEAFF. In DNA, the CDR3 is TGTGCCTGGAGACAGGTGAACACTGAAGCTTTCTTT.

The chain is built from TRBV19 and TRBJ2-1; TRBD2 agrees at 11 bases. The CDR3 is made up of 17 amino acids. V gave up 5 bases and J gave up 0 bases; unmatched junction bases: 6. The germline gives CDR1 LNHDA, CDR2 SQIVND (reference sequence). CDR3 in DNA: TGTGCCAGTAGTTCTACTAGCGGGAGTGACTCCTACAATGAGCAGTTCTTC. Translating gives CASSSTSGSDSYNEQFF.

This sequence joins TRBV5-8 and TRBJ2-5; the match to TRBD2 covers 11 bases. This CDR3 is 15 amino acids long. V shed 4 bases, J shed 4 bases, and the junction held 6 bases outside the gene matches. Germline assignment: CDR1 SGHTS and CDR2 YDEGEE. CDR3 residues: CASSGGTSGAETQYF. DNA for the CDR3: TGTGCCAGCAGCGGGGGGACTAGCGGCGCAGAGACCCAGTACTTC. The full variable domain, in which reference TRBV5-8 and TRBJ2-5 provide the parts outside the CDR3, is EAGVTQSPTHLIKTRGQQATLRCSPISGHTSVYWYQQALGLGLQFLLWYDEGEERNRGNFPPRFSGRQFPNYSSELNVNALELEDSALYLCASSGGTSGAETQYFGPGTRLLVL.

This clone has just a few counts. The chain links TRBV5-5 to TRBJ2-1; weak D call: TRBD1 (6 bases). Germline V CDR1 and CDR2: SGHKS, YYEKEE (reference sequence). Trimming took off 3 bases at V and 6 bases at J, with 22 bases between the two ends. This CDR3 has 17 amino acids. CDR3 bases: TGTGCCAGCAGCTCTGGGTTGACAGGCGCGAGGGGCAATGAGCAGTTCTTC. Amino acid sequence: CASSSGLTGARGNEQFF. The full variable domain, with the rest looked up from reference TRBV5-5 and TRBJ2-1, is DAGVTQSPTHLIKTRGQQVTLRCSPISGHKSVSWYQQVLGQGPQFIFQYYEKEERGRGNFPDRFSARQFPNYSSELNVNALLLGDSALYLCASSSGLTGARGNEQFFGPGTRLTVL.